This T cell receptor beta chain was documented in a study of blood T cell repertoires in COVID-19. V lost 3 bases and J lost 10; bases outside the gene matches: 8. The CDR3 has 16 residues. Germline CDR1 SEHNR, CDR2 FQNEAQ (reference sequence). The data were produced by immunoSEQ multiplex PCR, yet TCRdb's version contains in-frame clones alone and is incomplete. The table records over 150,000 clones, 91% of them present only once. The source of this sequence is a man in his fifties or sixties with acute or convalescent COVID-19. Specimen: peripheral blood. The rearrangement joins TRBV7-9 to TRBJ2-1; TRBD2 matches 14 bases. In nucleotides, the CDR3 is TGTGCCAGCAGCTTCAGATCGACTAGCGGGGGGGCCGAGCAGTTCTTC. Translation: CASSFRSTSGGAEQFF.